This T cell receptor (beta chain) was recovered during a study of T cell responses to AZD1222 COVID-19 vaccine (dated by TCRdb to the early 2020s). Regarding the complete study: A total of 233 trial participants underwent TCR sequencing, of whom 207 received two doses of AZD1222 and about 25 received two doses of the MenACWY control vaccine. Enrollment into the trials was organized by age into subgroups of 18-55, 56-69 and 70-plus years, and those subgroups contained roughly 150, 30 and 60 TCR-sequenced participants, respectively. Broad study findings and their caveats: Nearly half of unique spike-specific TCRs reportedly recognized epitopes outside regions mutated in the B.1.351 and B.1.1.7 variants. The 56-69-year group was small, and its depth increase did not reach significance, likely because of low power. Conclusions about previously exposed vaccinees are limited, since just 6 or 7 AZD1222 recipients were seropositive for SARS-CoV-2 at baseline. After two AZD1222 doses, both the breadth and the depth of spike-specific TCRs were significantly higher than at day 0 and than in MenACWY recipients. Because no day 14 peak-response samples were available, repertoires were characterized only after the peak T cell response. The vaccine-associated CD4 TCRs covered the entire spike protein, and the dominant responses fell in regions 160-218 and 743-854. Participants were mostly white British, with more females than males. The authors suggested clonal diversity may have been underestimated.

The CDR3 measures 19 amino acids from cysteine to phenylalanine. Only the CDR3 part of the read is kept: 57 bases, read in frame from the first base. Clipping removes 4 bases from V and 1 base from J, with 13 as the unmatched junction base count. CDR1 LGHDT and CDR2 YNNKEL are derived from the germline V gene (reference sequence). The time point label of this sample denotes: sample from adult after SARS-CoV-2 infection, after symptom onset. A couple of convalescent COVID-19 patients, sampled after symptom onset from adults with prior SARS-CoV-2 infection, were also TCR-sequenced for comparison. Comments on this clone: The antigen this receptor binds is unknown. No base quality values were provided; no much bigger clone lies one nucleotide off.

The CDR3 regions of human TCRbeta chains were analyzed by immunosequencing. The published analysis was carried out like this. TCRs in the repertoires were matched against a reference library of SARS-CoV-2-specific TCRs that had been generated with the MIRA antigen-specificity platform. Breadth was defined as the fraction of unique TCRs that were SARS-CoV-2-associated. Depth was defined as the fraction of total T cells that were SARS-CoV-2-associated. Using the MIRA data, each spike-specific TCR was assigned both to the spike region to which the TCR was reactive and to a CD4 or CD8 class. Log10-transformed breadth and depth values were compared by one-way ANOVA with Sidak's multiple comparisons tests. Not all clones reach the TCRdb copy of this immuneACCESS table, which keeps in-frame sequences only. Checked studies attribute under half of the gap to unresolved V genes and leave the rest unexplained. V and J calls and clone size follow that table, whereas D and trimming were derived from the DNA. The sample table contains 110,000 to 150,000 clones; only one count was recorded for 85% to 95% of them. The ten largest clonotypes hold 9% to 15% of the sample.

This material consisted of peripheral blood, taken after recovery from COVID-19. This chain is built from TRBV3-1 (or the pseudogene TRBV3-2) and TRBJ2-3, and 11 junction bases match TRBD2. The source of this sequence is an adult who had recovered from COVID-19. The nucleotide sequence reads TGTGCCAGCAGCCCAGCCCATAGCGGGGGGGCTTCTGGCACAGATACGCAGTATTTT. It translates as CASSPAHSGGASGTDTQYF.